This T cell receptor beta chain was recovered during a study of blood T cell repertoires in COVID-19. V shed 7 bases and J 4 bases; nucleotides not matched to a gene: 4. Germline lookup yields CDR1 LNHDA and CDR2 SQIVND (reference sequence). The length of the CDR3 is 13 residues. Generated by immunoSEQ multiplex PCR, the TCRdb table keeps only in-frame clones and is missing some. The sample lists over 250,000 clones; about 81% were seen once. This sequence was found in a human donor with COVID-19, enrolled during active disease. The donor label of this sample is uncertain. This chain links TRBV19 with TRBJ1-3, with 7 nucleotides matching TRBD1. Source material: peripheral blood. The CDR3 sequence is CASTPGQGNTIYF. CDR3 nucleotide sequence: TGTGCCAGTACCCCGGGACAGGGAAACACCATATATTTT.